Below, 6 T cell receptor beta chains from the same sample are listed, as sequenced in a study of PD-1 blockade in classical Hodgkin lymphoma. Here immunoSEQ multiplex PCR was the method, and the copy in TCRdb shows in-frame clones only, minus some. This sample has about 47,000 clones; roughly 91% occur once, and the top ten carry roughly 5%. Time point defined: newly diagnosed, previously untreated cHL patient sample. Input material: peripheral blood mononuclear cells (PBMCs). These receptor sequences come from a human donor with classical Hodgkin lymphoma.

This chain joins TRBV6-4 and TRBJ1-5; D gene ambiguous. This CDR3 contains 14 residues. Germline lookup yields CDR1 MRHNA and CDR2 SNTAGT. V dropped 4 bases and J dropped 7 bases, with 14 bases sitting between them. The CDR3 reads CASSASLSAQPQHF. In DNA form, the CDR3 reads TGTGCCAGCAGTGCTTCCTTAAGCGCCCAGCCCCAGCATTTT.

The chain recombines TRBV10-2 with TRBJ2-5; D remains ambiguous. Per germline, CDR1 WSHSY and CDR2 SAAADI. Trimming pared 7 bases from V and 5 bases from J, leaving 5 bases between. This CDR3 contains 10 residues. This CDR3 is CASMGETQYF. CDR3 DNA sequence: TGCGCCAGCATGGGGGAGACCCAGTACTTC.

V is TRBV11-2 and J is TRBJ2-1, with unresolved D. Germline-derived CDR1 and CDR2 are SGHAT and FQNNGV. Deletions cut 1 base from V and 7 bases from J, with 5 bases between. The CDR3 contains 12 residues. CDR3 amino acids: CASSLAGNEQFF. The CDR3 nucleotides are TGTGCCAGCAGCTTAGCCGGGAATGAGCAGTTCTTC.

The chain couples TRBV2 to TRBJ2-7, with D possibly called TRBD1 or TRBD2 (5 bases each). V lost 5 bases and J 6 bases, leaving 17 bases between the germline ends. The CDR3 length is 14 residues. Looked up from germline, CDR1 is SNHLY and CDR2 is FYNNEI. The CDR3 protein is CASSRRRGEGEQYV. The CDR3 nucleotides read TGTGCCAGCAGTCGTCGCCGGGGCGAAGGCGAGCAGTACGTC.

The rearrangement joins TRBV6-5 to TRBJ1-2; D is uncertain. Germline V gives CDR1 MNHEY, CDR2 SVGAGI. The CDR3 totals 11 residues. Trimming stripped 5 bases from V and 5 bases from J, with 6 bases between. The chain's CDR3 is CASSEGYGYTF. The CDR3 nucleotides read TGTGCCAGCAGTGAAGGGTATGGCTACACCTTC.

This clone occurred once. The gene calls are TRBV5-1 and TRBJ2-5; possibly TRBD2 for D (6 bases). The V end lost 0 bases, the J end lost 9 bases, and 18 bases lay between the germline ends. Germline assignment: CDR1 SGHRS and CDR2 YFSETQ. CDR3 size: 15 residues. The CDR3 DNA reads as TGCGCCAGCAGCTTGGGACAGACTGTTCGGGAGTCCCAGTACTTC. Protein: CASSLGQTVRESQYF.